Detailed here is one TCR beta chain. Using immunoSEQ multiplex PCR, the repertoire was profiled, and TCRdb retains in-frame clones only, with some absent. Of approximately 84,000 clones in the sample, over 90% were seen once. The data stem from a study of T cell changes during pregnancy in multiple sclerosis. There are 16 residues in the CDR3. CDR1 SGHVS and CDR2 FQNEAQ come from the germline V gene. V lost 4 bases, J lost 5 bases, and 9 bases stayed unmatched. The gene calls are TRBV7-8 and TRBJ2-3; 10 bases align to TRBD2. The receptor's source is a female donor with multiple sclerosis, enrolled in a pregnancy study. The sample consisted of peripheral blood, taken in the third trimester of pregnancy. In DNA form, the CDR3 reads TGTGCCAGCAGCTCGCCCGGGACTAGCGTGGGAGATACGCAGTATTTT. Translation: CASSSPGTSVGDTQYF. Drawing the rest from reference TRBV7-8 and TRBJ2-3, the complete variable domain is GAGVSQSPRYKVAKRGQDVALRCDPISGHVSLFWYQQALGQGPEFLTYFQNEAQLDKSGLPSDRFFAERPEGSVSTLKIQRTQQEDSAVYLCASSSPGTSVGDTQYFGPGTRLTVL.